This note documents a single T cell receptor (beta chain) sequence. Its antigen is not identified. The PCR employed 60 Vbeta primers together with 13 Jbeta primers. Some clones are missing from TCRdb's copy, which holds only in-frame ones; the method was immunoSEQ multiplex PCR. The table shows 120,000 or so clones, with about three quarters occurring only once. The data were obtained in a study of cytomegalovirus exposure and HLA in healthy donors. The study, taken as a whole, reports: Later analysis suggested most CMV-associated TCR beta chains were HLA-restricted. CMV serostatus was the only immune exposure information that was available. With later analysis, a missense DCLRE1C variant became linked to TCR beta V- and J-gene trimming.

The TCR was taken from a man in his thirties or forties in good health and CMV-seronegative. The sample was PBMCs.

CDR3 in amino acids: CASSSPFISREGKGSYNEQFF. DNA of the CDR3: TGTGCCAGCAGTTCCCCCTTTATCTCCCGGGAGGGTAAGGGATCCTACAATGAGCAGTTCTTC. The rearrangement uses TRBV28 and TRBJ2-1; 8 positions agree with TRBD2. From germline, CDR1 is MDHEN and CDR2 SYDVKM. Trimming removed 4 bases from V and 1 base from J; junction bases left unmatched: 21. The CDR3 is 21 amino acids.